The next 27 T cell receptor beta chains were all read from a single sample in a study of T cell changes during pregnancy in multiple sclerosis. The assay was immunoSEQ multiplex PCR, and TCRdb's table has in-frame clones only and misses some. The table lists roughly 40,000 clones, 70% to 90% of them singletons. The sample was CD4+ T cells from peripheral blood mononuclear cells, taken after pregnancy. These receptors all stem from a female donor with multiple sclerosis, enrolled in a pregnancy study.

This chain uses TRBV5-1 with TRBJ1-5, with 8 bases aligning to TRBD1. CDR3 size: 15 residues. V lost 4 bases and J lost 5; bases outside the gene matches: 8. Germline assignment: CDR1 SGHRS and CDR2 YFSETQ. DNA of the CDR3: TGCGCCAGCAGCCCGGCAGGGACAGGAGATCAGCCCCAGCATTTT. Translated, it gives CASSPAGTGDQPQHF. The full variable domain, with the rest looked up from reference TRBV5-1 and TRBJ1-5, is KAGVTQTPRYLIKTRGQQVTLSCSPISGHRSVSWYQQTPGQGLQFLFEYFSETQRNKGNFPGRFSGRQFSNSRSEMNVSTLELGDSALYLCASSPAGTGDQPQHFGDGTRLSIL.

The V gene is TRBV6-6, the J gene TRBJ1-1; no reliable D call. V was pared by 5 bases and J by 4 bases, with 11 bases between. This CDR3 contains 13 residues. CDR1 is MNHNY, CDR2 SVGAGI, per germline (reference sequence). CDR3 sequence reads: CASSPAGSTEAFF. For the CDR3, the DNA is TGTGCCAGCAGTCCAGCGGGGAGCACTGAAGCTTTCTTT.

V usage is TRBV7-2 and J usage is TRBJ2-1; D uncertain. Trimming left V 1 base short and J 8 bases short, with 6 bases between. The CDR3 covers 12 residues. The germline gives CDR1 SGHTA, CDR2 FQGNSA. CDR3 protein: CASSLDQDEQFF. The CDR3 nucleotides read TGTGCCAGCAGCTTAGACCAGGATGAGCAGTTCTTC.

The CDR3 is CASSQELGYEQYF. CDR3 coding DNA: TGCGCCAGCAGCCAAGAACTCGGCTACGAGCAGTACTTC. The chain combines TRBV4-3 with TRBJ2-7; D is unclear. V gave up 0 bases and J gave up 3 bases, with 6 bases separating them. Germline V CDR1 and CDR2: LGHNA, YSLEER. This CDR3 spans 13 amino acids.

This chain's CDR3 is CATARPGAYEQYF. The CDR3 DNA reads TGTGCCACCGCCAGACCAGGGGCCTACGAGCAGTACTTC. V usage is TRBV10-3 and J usage is TRBJ2-7, with D perhaps matching TRBD1 (6 bases). The CDR3 is 13 amino acids. In germline, CDR1 is ENHRY, CDR2 SYGVKD. Trimming shortened V by 10 bases and J by 2 bases, and 15 bases separated the two germline ends.

The rearrangement uses TRBV5-4 and TRBJ1-1, with D tentatively TRBD1 (5 bases). Trimming removed 3 bases at V and 4 bases at J, with 19 bases between. Germline values: CDR1 SGHNT, CDR2 YYREEE (reference sequence). This CDR3 is built from 16 residues. CDR3 amino acids: CASSWGRVSVGTEAFF. CDR3 DNA sequence: TGTGCCAGCAGCTGGGGCAGGGTTTCGGTAGGCACTGAAGCTTTCTTT.

The V gene is TRBV19, the J gene TRBJ2-6, with 7 bases aligning to TRBD1. The length of the CDR3 is 15 residues. The germline CDR1 and CDR2 sequences are LNHDA and SQIVND (reference sequence). Trimming cost V 4 bases and J 2 bases; bases outside gene matches: 2. For the CDR3, the DNA is TGTGCCAGTAGTACCAGGGGGACTGGGGCCAACGTCCTGACTTTC. It translates to CASSTRGTGANVLTF.

This chain's CDR3 is CAWRTSGEGGELFF. The CDR3 region has the DNA TGTGCCTGGAGGACTAGCGGGGAGGGCGGGGAGCTGTTTTTT. The gene calls are TRBV30 and TRBJ2-2; 11 nucleotides agree with TRBD2. The CDR3 runs to 14 residues. V shed 3 bases and J 7 bases; nucleotides not matched to a gene: 4. Germline loops: CDR1 GTSNPN, CDR2 SVGIG (reference sequence).

The rearrangement joins TRBV4-3 to TRBJ1-2; unclear D gene. This CDR3 has 14 amino acids. Germline values: CDR1 LGHNA, CDR2 YSLEER. The V end was cut by 6 bases, the J end by 6 bases, with 17 bases between. CDR3 sequence: CASSHPGRADGYTF. The CDR3 nucleotides are TGCGCCAGCAGTCACCCGGGGAGGGCGGATGGCTACACCTTC.

The rearrangement joins TRBV4-3 to TRBJ2-3; the match to TRBD2 covers 13 bases. The CDR3 length is 18 residues. V lost 1 base, J lost 0 bases, and 4 bases stayed unmatched. Per germline, CDR1 LGHNA and CDR2 YSLEER. CDR3 sequence (DNA): TGCGCCAGCAGCCAAGGACTAGCGGGGGGACCTAGCACAGATACGCAGTATTTT. This gives the protein CASSQGLAGGPSTDTQYF.

The chain links TRBV30 to TRBJ1-2, with D uncertain. The CDR3 has 13 residues. The V gene lost 2 bases and the J gene lost 4 bases, with 11 bases spanning the gap. Germline V gives CDR1 GTSNPN, CDR2 SVGIG (reference sequence). CDR3 DNA sequence: TGTGCCTGGAGTATCCCCCTTCTCTATGGCTACACCTTC. Translating gives CAWSIPLLYGYTF.

In nucleotides, the CDR3 is TGCGCCAGCAGCTTGGACAGGGTTGCAGATACGCAGTATTTT. Its protein product is CASSLDRVADTQYF. V gene TRBV5-1 combines with J gene TRBJ2-3, with D possibly matching TRBD1 (6 bases). The CDR3 spans 14 residues. The germline CDR1 and CDR2 sequences are SGHRS and YFSETQ. Trimming left V 0 bases short and J 4 bases short, with 9 bases between.

CDR3 bases: TGCAGCGTCGCGGGACAGGGATTCACAGATACGCAGTATTTT. It yields the protein CSVAGQGFTDTQYF. The chain is built from TRBV29-1 and TRBJ2-3, with 9 bases lining up with TRBD1. The ends lost 6 bases at V and 2 bases at J; junction bases unmatched: 6. The CDR3 consists of 14 residues. Germline CDR1 and CDR2: SQVTM and ANQGSEA.

The chain uses TRBV19 and TRBJ1-5; 9 bases agree with TRBD1. With V trimmed by 3 bases and J by 7 bases, 1 base remained unmatched. CDR1 is LNHDA, CDR2 SQIVND, per germline (reference sequence). The CDR3 has 13 residues. Here the CDR3 DNA reads TGTGCCAGTAGTATGACAGGGGGACAGCCCCAGCATTTT. This sequence encodes CASSMTGGQPQHF. Filled out from reference TRBV19 and TRBJ1-5, the complete variable domain reads DGGITQSPKYLFRKEGQNVTLSCEQNLNHDAMYWYRQDPGQGLRLIYYSQIVNDFQKGDIAEGYSVSREKKESFPLTVTSAQKNPTAFYLCASSMTGGQPQHFGDGTRLSIL.

The gene calls are TRBV6-5 and TRBJ1-3; 7 nucleotides agree with TRBD1. Trimming removed 4 bases from V and 0 bases from J; junction bases left unmatched: 3. This CDR3 spans 15 amino acids. Germline V gene lookup returns CDR1 MNHEY and CDR2 SVGAGI. CDR3 sequence reads: CASSSGTDSGNTIYF. In DNA form, the CDR3 reads TGTGCCAGCAGTTCCGGGACAGACTCTGGAAACACCATATATTTT.

The V and J genes are TRBV29-1 and TRBJ2-7; 7 bases agree with TRBD1. V was pared by 3 bases and J by 3 bases, with 8 bases of the junction left unmatched. CDR1 and CDR2 from the germline V gene are SQVTM and ANQGSEA. CDR3 length equals 14 residues. The CDR3 DNA is TGCAGCGTTGAGAGGACAGGACCGAACTACGAGCAGTACTTC. Residues: CSVERTGPNYEQYF.

This chain uses TRBV18 with TRBJ2-2, with a possible D match to TRBD2 (5 bases). This CDR3 has 16 residues. Between the trimmed V and J ends, which lost 3 bases and 7 bases, there was a span of 18 bases. Germline V gene lookup returns CDR1 KGHSH and CDR2 LQKENI. The DNA of the CDR3 is TGTGCCAGCTCACCCGCTGCTCGGGTACGGGACGGGGAGCTGTTTTTT. It translates to CASSPAARVRDGELFF.

The J gene is TRBJ2-3, the V gene TRBV7-3; 7 nucleotides line up with TRBD2. From germline, CDR1 is SGHTA and CDR2 FQGTGA. The length of the CDR3 is 14 residues. V lost 7 bases and J lost 6; bases outside the gene matches: 10. The CDR3 here is CASKSSGTLDTQYF. DNA of the CDR3: TGTGCCAGCAAATCTAGCGGCACATTGGATACGCAGTATTTT. Supplemented by reference TRBV7-3 and TRBJ2-3, the full variable domain reads GAGVSQTPSNKVTEKGKYVELRCDPISGHTALYWYRQSLGQGPEFLIYFQGTGAADDSGLPNDRFFAVRPEGSVSTLKIQRTERGDSAVYLCASKSSGTLDTQYFGPGTRLTVL.

V and J are TRBV2 and TRBJ1-2, with D unresolved. The germline V and J ends were trimmed by 2 bases and 1 base, with 2 bases remaining between them. Germline V CDR1 and CDR2: SNHLY, FYNNEI. CDR3 length equals 12 residues. CDR3 coding DNA: TGTGCCAGCAGTGAACATAACTATGGCTACACCTTC. The encoded protein is CASSEHNYGYTF.

V usage is TRBV5-1 and J usage is TRBJ2-1, with 10 bases aligning to TRBD2. The germline gives CDR1 SGHRS, CDR2 YFSETQ. The CDR3 has 16 amino acids. J lost 6 bases, V lost 2 bases, and 8 bases had no gene match. The chain's CDR3 is CASSLAGGPSSNEQFF. The CDR3, as DNA: TGCGCCAGCAGCTTAGCGGGGGGGCCGTCGTCCAATGAGCAGTTCTTC.

In its sample, this clone was seen once. The CDR3 here is CASSLAGGPRVTQYF. DNA for the CDR3: TGTGCCAGCAGTTTAGCGGGGGGGCCGCGGGTGACCCAGTACTTC. J is TRBJ2-5 and V is TRBV27; 9 bases map to TRBD2. The germline gives CDR1 MNHEY, CDR2 SMNVEV (reference sequence). There are 15 residues in the CDR3. The junction had 8 bases not matched to a gene; V was cut back by 2 bases and J by 7 bases.

V is TRBV30 and J is TRBJ1-5; 9 bases line up with TRBD1. This CDR3 has 14 residues. After removal of 2 bases from V and 5 bases from J, the junction contained 4 bases not matched to a gene. Per the germline V gene, CDR1 is GTSNPN and CDR2 is SVGIG (reference sequence). The CDR3 region has the DNA TGTGCCTGGAGTAGTACAGGGGGCGATCAGCCCCAGCATTTT. Translated: CAWSSTGGDQPQHF.

This chain links TRBV18 with TRBJ2-5, with D hard to call. Trimming cost V 3 bases and J 5 bases, with 10 bases left between them. This CDR3 region has 13 residues. Germline V gene sequence: CDR1 KGHSH, CDR2 LQKENI. In DNA form, the CDR3 reads TGTGCCAGCTCACCGGGCCTAACGGAGACCCAGTACTTC. Encoded protein: CASSPGLTETQYF.

This chain links TRBV10-2 with TRBJ1-1; D might be TRBD1 (6 bases). This CDR3 is built from 10 residues. The V and J ends lost 6 bases and 8 bases respectively, with 7 bases between them. CDR1 is WSHSY and CDR2 is SAAADI in the germline V gene. For the CDR3, the DNA is TGCGCCAGCAGGGGGACAGAAGCTTTCTTT. The encoded protein is CASRGTEAFF.

This chain uses TRBV6-1 with TRBJ1-3, with D possibly being TRBD1 (6 bases). The V gene lost 6 bases and the J gene lost 4 bases, with 10 bases spanning the gap. CDR3 length: 13 residues. The germline gives CDR1 MNHNS, CDR2 SASEGT. The CDR3 here is CASRGGGGNTIYF. CDR3 bases: TGTGCCAGCAGAGGGGGGGGAGGAAACACCATATATTTT.

V usage is TRBV30 and J usage is TRBJ2-7; tentative D call: TRBD1 (6 bases). Germline lookup yields CDR1 GTSNPN and CDR2 SVGIG (reference sequence). Trimming shortened V by 7 bases and J by 7 bases, and 17 bases separated the two germline ends. The CDR3 runs to 12 residues. The CDR3 DNA reads TGTGCCTACCACCGACAGGCTCCAGAGCAGTACTTC. Protein sequence: CAYHRQAPEQYF.

Only one count was recorded for this clone. The V gene is TRBV10-3, the J gene TRBJ1-2; D may be TRBD1 (6 bases). Trimming stripped 0 bases from V and 6 bases from J, with 11 bases between. The CDR3 sequence is 14 residues long. Germline V gene data show CDR1 as ENHRY and CDR2 as SYGVKD. The CDR3 loop is CAISESRGINGYTF. The CDR3 region has the DNA TGTGCCATCAGTGAGTCGAGGGGGATCAATGGCTACACCTTC.